This T cell receptor beta chain was observed in a study of cytomegalovirus exposure and HLA in healthy donors. The study, taken as a whole, reports: Reportedly, TCR beta sequences accurately predicted HLA-A and HLA-B alleles in most subjects.

It was with 60 Vbeta and 13 Jbeta primers that the PCR ran. Profiling relied on immunoSEQ multiplex PCR, and the TCRdb table lists in-frame clones only, not all of them. The sample lists tens of thousands of clones; nearly 70% were seen once. Nominal health characterized the donors when sampled, though unrecorded immune exposures were likely. A note on this clone: Its antigen is still unknown.

What was sequenced was PBMCs. This TCR derives from a man aged 25-45 years in good health and CMV-seronegative.

DNA of the CDR3: TGTGCCATCAGTGTTAGTGGGAGTCAAGAGACCCAGTACTTC. Its protein is CAISVSGSQETQYF. J is TRBJ2-5 and V is TRBV10-3; tentatively, D is TRBD2 (5 bases). Germline loops: CDR1 ENHRY, CDR2 SYGVKD. V lost 4 bases, J lost 2 bases, and 11 bases lay in between. The CDR3 is 14 amino acids.